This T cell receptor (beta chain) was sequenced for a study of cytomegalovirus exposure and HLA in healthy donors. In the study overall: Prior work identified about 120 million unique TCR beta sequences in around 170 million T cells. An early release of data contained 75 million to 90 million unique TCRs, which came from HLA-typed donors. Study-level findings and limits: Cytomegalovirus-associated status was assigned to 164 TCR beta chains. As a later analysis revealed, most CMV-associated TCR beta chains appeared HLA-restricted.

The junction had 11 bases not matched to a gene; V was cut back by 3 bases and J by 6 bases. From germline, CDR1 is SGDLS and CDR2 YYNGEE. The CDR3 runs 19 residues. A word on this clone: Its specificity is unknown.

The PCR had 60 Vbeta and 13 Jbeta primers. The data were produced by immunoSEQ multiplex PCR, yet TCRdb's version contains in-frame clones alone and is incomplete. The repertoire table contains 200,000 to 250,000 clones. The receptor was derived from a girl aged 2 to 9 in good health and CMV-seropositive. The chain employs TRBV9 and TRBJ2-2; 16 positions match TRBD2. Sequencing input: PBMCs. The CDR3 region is CASSGQGGLAGGPSGELFF. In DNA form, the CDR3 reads TGTGCCAGCAGCGGCCAAGGGGGACTAGCGGGAGGGCCCTCCGGGGAGCTGTTTTTT.